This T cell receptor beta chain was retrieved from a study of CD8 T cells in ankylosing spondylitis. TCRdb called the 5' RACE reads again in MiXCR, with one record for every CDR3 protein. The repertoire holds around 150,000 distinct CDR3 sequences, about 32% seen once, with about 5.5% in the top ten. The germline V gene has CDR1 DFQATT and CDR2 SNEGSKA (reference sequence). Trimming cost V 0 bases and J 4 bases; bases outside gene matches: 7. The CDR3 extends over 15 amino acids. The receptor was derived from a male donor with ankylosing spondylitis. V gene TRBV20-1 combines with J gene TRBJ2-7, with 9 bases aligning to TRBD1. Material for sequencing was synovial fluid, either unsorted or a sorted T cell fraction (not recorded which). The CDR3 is CSARDLDRGIYEQYF. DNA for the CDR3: TGCAGTGCTAGAGATCTCGACAGGGGGATTTACGAGCAGTACTTC.